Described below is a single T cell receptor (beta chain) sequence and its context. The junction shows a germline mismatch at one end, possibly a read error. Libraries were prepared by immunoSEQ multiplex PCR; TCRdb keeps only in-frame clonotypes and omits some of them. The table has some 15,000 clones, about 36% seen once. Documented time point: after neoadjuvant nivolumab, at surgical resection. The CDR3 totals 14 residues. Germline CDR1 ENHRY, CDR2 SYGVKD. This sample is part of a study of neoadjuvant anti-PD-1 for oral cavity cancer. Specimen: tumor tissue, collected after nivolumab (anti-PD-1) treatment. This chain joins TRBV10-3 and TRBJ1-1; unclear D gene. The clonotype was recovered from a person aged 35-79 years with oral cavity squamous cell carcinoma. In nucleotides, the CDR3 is TGTGCCAGCAGTGAATTCTCAGAGAACACTGAAGCTTTCTTT. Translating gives CASSEFSENTEAFF.